The rows below give T cell receptor beta chains drawn from one sample of a study of blood T cell repertoires in COVID-19. Data came from immunoSEQ multiplex PCR; TCRdb stores just in-frame clones and leaves some out. The repertoire holds 200,000 to 300,000 clones, with 88% as singletons. The source material was peripheral blood. These receptors were taken from a man aged 60 to 75 who had recovered from COVID-19. The CDR3 runs from the conserved cysteine through the conserved F or W. D genes are given only for firm matches. A clone size is listed for some rows: how often the clone was seen (once, few, many), or a class if it is expanded.

J gene	clone size	D gene	V gene	CDR3 DNA	CDR3 protein
TRBJ1-2	few	.	TRBV10-3	TGTGCCATCAGTGAGCCCGGACAGAGAGCTAACTATGGCTACACCTTC	CAISEPGQRANYGYTF
TRBJ2-2	few	.	TRBV2	TGTGCCAGCAGTGATCAGGAATCGAACACCGGGGAGCTGTTTTTT	CASSDQESNTGELFF
TRBJ2-7	.	.	TRBV2	TGTGCCAGCAGTGACCAATCGGACCCGGCGGGGGAGCAGTACTTC	CASSDQSDPAGEQYF
TRBJ2-2	once	TRBD2	TRBV18	TGTGCCAGCTCACGTAGCGGGGAGTCCTCCGGGGAGCTGTTTTTT	CASSRSGESSGELFF
TRBJ2-5	.	.	TRBV29-1	TGCAGCGTTGAAGGGGCCGGAGAGACCCAGTACTTC	CSVEGAGETQYF
TRBJ2-7	.	.	TRBV3-1/TRBV3-2	TGTGCCAGCAGCCAAACAACGGGGGGCCGGGTTTTCGAGCAGTACTTC	CASSQTTGGRVFEQYF
TRBJ2-7	.	TRBD2	TRBV10-3	TGTGCCATCAGTGAGGCTGGGGGAGGGATCCTCTACGAGCAGTACTTC	CAISEAGGGILYEQYF
TRBJ2-2	.	.	TRBV18	TGTGCCAGCTCGAGGGAGCAGGGGATCGGGGAGCTGTTTTTT	CASSREQGIGELFF
TRBJ2-1	.	TRBD2	TRBV7-6	TGTGCCAGCAGCAGACCTAGCGGGGGGGACAATGAGCAGTTCTTC	CASSRPSGGDNEQFF
TRBJ1-4	.	TRBD1	TRBV6-1	TGTGCCAGCAGTGAACAGGACAGGGGCGAAAAACTGTTTTTT	CASSEQDRGEKLFF
TRBJ1-2	.	TRBD1	TRBV4-1	TGCGCCAGCAGCCGGTCCGGGACAGGGTCTATTGGCTACACCTTC	CASSRSGTGSIGYTF
TRBJ2-4	.	TRBD1	TRBV15	TGTGCCACCAGCGGCGACAGGGGATTAGGCAAAAACATTCAGTACTTC	CATSGDRGLGKNIQYF
TRBJ2-7	.	.	TRBV4-1	TGCGCCAGCAGCCCAACAGGGTTCTCCTACGAGCAGTACTTC	CASSPTGFSYEQYF